This is a list of T cell receptor beta chains from one sample in a study of cytomegalovirus exposure and HLA in healthy donors. Sequencing used immunoSEQ multiplex PCR; TCRdb keeps in-frame clones, though not all of them. Among about 150,000 clones listed, around 85% were seen once. The source material was PBMCs. The receptors originated from a male donor in good health and CMV-seronegative. Each CDR3 is given with its conserved first and last residue. A D gene is named only where the DNA matches it firmly. For some rows the clone size is stated as once, few or many, or as a class when expanded; others skip it.

NA	TRBV18	TRBJ1-3	NA	TGTGCCAGCTCACCCCCAGGGATTAACACCATATATTTT	CASSPPGINTIYF
NA	TRBV6-5	TRBJ1-2	TRBD1	TGTGCCAGCAAGAAACAGGGGATCTATGGCTACACCTTC	CASKKQGIYGYTF
NA	TRBV10-1	TRBJ2-5	NA	TGCGCCAGCAGTGGTGGCGGAGAAGAGACCCAGTACTTC	CASSGGGEETQYF
NA	TRBV6-1	TRBJ2-5	NA	TGTGCCAGCAGTGAAGCGTTCAGGGTTGCAGAGACCCAGTACTTC	CASSEAFRVAETQYF
NA	TRBV4-1	TRBJ1-2	TRBD1	TGCGCCAGCAGCCAAGACCCGGGACAGGGATTCTATGGCTACACCTTC	CASSQDPGQGFYGYTF
NA	TRBV6-1	TRBJ2-5	TRBD2	TGTGCCAGCATTCTAGCGGGGTTAGAGACCCAGTACTTC	CASILAGLETQYF
once	TRBV5-1	TRBJ2-7	NA	TGCGCCAGCAGCTCCATACCGGGGTCCGCCTACGAGCAGTACTTC	CASSSIPGSAYEQYF
NA	TRBV7-9	TRBJ2-5	NA	TGTTCCAGCAGCTTACCAGGACAAGAGACCCAGTACTTC	CSSSLPGQETQYF
NA	TRBV6-5	TRBJ1-5	NA	NA	CASSSSWTHSNQPQHF
NA	TRBV2	TRBJ2-7	TRBD1	TGTGCCAGCAGAGCAACAAACGGACAGGGGGCCTCCGAGCAGTACTTC	CASRATNGQGASEQYF
NA	TRBV6-5	TRBJ2-7	NA	TGTGCCAGCAGTCGACTTGGAGAGCAGTACTTC	CASSRLGEQYF
NA	TRBV2	TRBJ2-7	NA	TGTGCCAGCATACTCCGGGAACTTTACGAGCAGTACTTC	CASILRELYEQYF
NA	TRBV4-3	TRBJ2-1	NA	TGCGCCAGCAGCCAGGGGGGACTTTCCTTCCATGAGCAGTTCTTC	CASSQGGLSFHEQFF
once	TRBV4-1	TRBJ1-4	NA	TGCGCCAGCAGCCAAGATTTTGGGGGGGCCCGCTTTTTT	CASSQDFGGARFF
NA	TRBV29-1	TRBJ1-1	NA	TGCAGCGTTGAAGCAGCGAAGAACACTGAAGCTTTCTTT	CSVEAAKNTEAFF
NA	TRBV18	TRBJ1-4	TRBD1	TGTGCCAGCTCATCCGGGACAGCTTTTGAAAAACTGTTTTTT	CASSSGTAFEKLFF
few	TRBV4-3	TRBJ2-2	NA	TGCGCCAGCAGCCAAGATCGAAACTTTTTCGTCACCGGGGAGCTGTTTTTT	CASSQDRNFFVTGELFF
NA	TRBV30	TRBJ1-1	NA	TGTGCCTGGAGGCGGCAGCTAGTGAACACTGAAGCTTTCTTT	CAWRRQLVNTEAFF
NA	TRBV30	TRBJ1-2	NA	TGTGCCTGGAGTCCCCAGGGATTAGGTGGCTACACCTTC	CAWSPQGLGGYTF
NA	TRBV5-1	TRBJ1-3	TRBD1	TGCGCCAGCAGCCGGGACAGTCCCTCTGGAAACACCATATATTTT	CASSRDSPSGNTIYF
NA	TRBV5-4	TRBJ2-7	TRBD2	TGTGCCAGCAGCTTAGGAGGTGCTAGCGGTTGGTACGAGCAGTACTTC	CASSLGGASGWYEQYF
NA	TRBV9	TRBJ2-1	TRBD2	TGTGCCAGCAGCGGGGGGAGGGGCCCATACAATGAGCAGTTCTTC	CASSGGRGPYNEQFF
NA	TRBV4-1	TRBJ2-2	NA	TGCGCCAGCCGCGACAGTAGTGTTTTCGATACCGGGGAGCTGTTTTTT	CASRDSSVFDTGELFF
once	TRBV5-4	TRBJ2-5	TRBD1	TGTGCCAGCAGCCCGGACAGGGGATGGGAGACCCAGTACTTC	CASSPDRGWETQYF
NA	TRBV18	TRBJ1-1	TRBD1	TGTGCCAGCTCGATGACAGGGACGGACACTGAAGCTTTCTTT	CASSMTGTDTEAFF
NA	TRBV15	TRBJ1-3	TRBD1	TGTGCCACCAGCAGAGAGGGACAGAAGCCTGGAAACACCATATATTTT	CATSREGQKPGNTIYF
few	TRBV6-1	TRBJ2-7	NA	TGTGCCAGCAGTCCTTCCTACGAGCAGTACTTC	CASSPSYEQYF
NA	TRBV7-6	TRBJ1-1	TRBD1	TGTGCCAGCAGCCCTCGACAGGGCTCCTCCGAAGCTTTCTTT	CASSPRQGSSEAFF
NA	TRBV19	TRBJ1-5	TRBD1	TGTGCCAGTAGTACTGGACAGGCTCTTAATCAGCCCCAGCATTTT	CASSTGQALNQPQHF
NA	TRBV5-4	TRBJ1-1	NA	TGTGCCAGCAGCTCCGGGACACAACTCATGAACACTGAAGCTTTCTTT	CASSSGTQLMNTEAFF
NA	TRBV4-1	TRBJ2-2	TRBD2	TGCGCCAGCAGCCAAGATCTAGCGGGGAACACCGGGGAGCTGTTTTTT	CASSQDLAGNTGELFF
NA	TRBV7-9	TRBJ2-3	TRBD1	TGTGCCAGCAGCGGGTGGGACAGGGGAACAGATACGCAGTATTTT	CASSGWDRGTDTQYF
once	TRBV12-5	TRBJ1-2	TRBD1	TGTGCTAGTGGATATACCCCTCGAGGGGGCGTCTTATATGGCTACACCTTC	CASGYTPRGGVLYGYTF
NA	TRBV11-2	TRBJ2-1	NA	TGTGCCAGCAGCTTAGGACACGGGGATGAGCAGTTCTTC	CASSLGHGDEQFF
NA	TRBV18	TRBJ2-5	NA	TGTGCCAGCTCGTCGGGGAGGCTTTCGGGAGAGACAGGGGAGACCCAGTACTTC	CASSSGRLSGETGETQYF
NA	TRBV5-1	TRBJ1-3	NA	TGCGCCAGCAGCTTGGCCGAAGGGGCGTACGGAAACACCATATATTTT	CASSLAEGAYGNTIYF
NA	TRBV7-9	TRBJ1-6	NA	TGTTCCAGCAAGTTTGTGGGCCCTGGAAATTCACCCCTCCACTTT	CSSKFVGPGNSPLHF
NA	TRBV7-2	TRBJ2-1	NA	TGTGCCAGCGCCCCCCCGTGGGCCGTCAATGAGCAGTTCTTC	CASAPPWAVNEQFF
once	TRBV11-2	TRBJ2-7	NA	TGTGCCAGCAGGGATGGAGGGAGCTCCTACGAGCAGTACTTC	CASRDGGSSYEQYF
NA	TRBV7-2	TRBJ1-1	NA	TGTGCCAGCAACGTCGGACACCCGAACACTGAAGCTTTCTTT	CASNVGHPNTEAFF
once	TRBV12-5	TRBJ1-2	TRBD1	TGTGCTAGTGGTCTTGACAGGGGCCTTGGCTACACCTTC	CASGLDRGLGYTF
NA	TRBV18	TRBJ1-1	NA	TGTGCCAGCTCCCCCATGGCCGGGGAGAACACTGAAGCTTTCTTT	CASSPMAGENTEAFF
NA	TRBV5-1	TRBJ2-2	TRBD1	TGCGCCAGCAGCGTTCAGGGGGTGAACACCGGGGAGCTGTTTTTT	CASSVQGVNTGELFF